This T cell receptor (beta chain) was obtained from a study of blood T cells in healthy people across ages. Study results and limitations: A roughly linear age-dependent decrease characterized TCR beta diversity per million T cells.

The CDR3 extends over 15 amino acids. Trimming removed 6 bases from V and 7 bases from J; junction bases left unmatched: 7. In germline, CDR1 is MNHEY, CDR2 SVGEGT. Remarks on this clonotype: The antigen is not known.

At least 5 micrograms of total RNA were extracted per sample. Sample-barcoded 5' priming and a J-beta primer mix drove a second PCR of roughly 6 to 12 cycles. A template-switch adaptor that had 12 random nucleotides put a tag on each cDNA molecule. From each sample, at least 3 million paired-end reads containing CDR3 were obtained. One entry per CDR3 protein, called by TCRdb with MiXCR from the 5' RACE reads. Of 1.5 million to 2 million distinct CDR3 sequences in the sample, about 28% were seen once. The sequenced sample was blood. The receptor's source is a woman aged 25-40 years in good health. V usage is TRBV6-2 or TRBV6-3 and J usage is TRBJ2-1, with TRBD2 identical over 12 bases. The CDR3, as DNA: TGTGCCAGCAGAGCGCGACTAGCGGGGGCGAATGAGCAGTTCTTC. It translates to CASRARLAGANEQFF.